This T cell receptor beta chain came from a study of blood T cells in healthy people across ages. General observations from the study: With unsorted PBMCs, a conclusive comparison of naive versus antigen-experienced cells was not possible. It was not known whether donors were CMV positive (a possible confounder of expanded clonotype changes).

The CDR3 consists of 15 residues. Germline CDR1 ENHRY, CDR2 SYGVKD. V lost 0 bases and J lost 6; bases outside the gene matches: 4. This clonotype appeared a few times. The antigen is not known. With a J-beta primer mix and a sample-barcoded 5' primer, a second PCR ran about 7 to 12 cycles. One entry per CDR3 protein results from TCRdb running MiXCR on the 5' RACE reads. The table has about 1.5 million distinct CDR3 sequences, roughly 43% seen once. Sequenced sample: blood. The rearrangement uses TRBV10-3 and TRBJ2-1; 8 bases are shared with TRBD2. The clonotype originates from a woman in her late teens or twenties in good health. This chain's CDR3 is CAISESTSGSNEQFF. DNA for the CDR3: TGTGCCATCAGTGAGTCTACTAGCGGAAGCAATGAGCAGTTCTTC.